The clone carrying this T cell receptor (beta chain) was picked up a small number of times. The antigen is not known. With V trimmed by 0 bases and J by 2 bases, 3 bases remained unmatched. CDR1 and CDR2 (germline): SGHTA, FQGNSA. This CDR3 has 15 residues. The data originate from a study of beta chain features in type 1 diabetes. Points from the study as a whole: TCRB CDR3 length was moderately but significantly reduced in all four CD4+ subsets of Type 1 diabetes patients.

Investigators reverse transcribed all isolated RNA, so they sequenced expressed TCRB transcripts. Some 3.6 million reads was the average for naive, central memory and regulatory T cell samples. The protocol was immunoSEQ multiplex PCR, while the TCRdb copy is restricted to in-frame clones and leaves out a portion. This repertoire shows about 270,000 clones, roughly an eighth found once; its top ten account for 0.015% to 0.02%. This receptor was obtained from a man between 25 and 39 years old with type 1 diabetes. The sequencing input was naive CD4+ T cells from blood. The V call is TRBV7-2, the J call TRBJ2-7; 8 bases map to TRBD2. The CDR3 coding sequence is TGTGCCAGCAGCTTAGCGACGGGAGGGGCCTACGAGCAGTACTTC. This encodes CASSLATGGAYEQYF.